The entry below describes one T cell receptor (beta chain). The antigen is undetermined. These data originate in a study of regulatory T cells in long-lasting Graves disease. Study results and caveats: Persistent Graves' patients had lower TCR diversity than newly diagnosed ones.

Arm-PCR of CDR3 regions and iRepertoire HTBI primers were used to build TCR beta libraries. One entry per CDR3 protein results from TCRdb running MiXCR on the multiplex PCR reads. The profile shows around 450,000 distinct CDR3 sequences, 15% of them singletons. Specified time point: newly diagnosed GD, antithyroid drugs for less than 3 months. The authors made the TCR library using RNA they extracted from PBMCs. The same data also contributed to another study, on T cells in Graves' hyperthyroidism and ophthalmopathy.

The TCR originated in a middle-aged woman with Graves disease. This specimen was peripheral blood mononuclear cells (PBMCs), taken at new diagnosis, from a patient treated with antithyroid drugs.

The CDR3 region has the DNA TGTGCCAGCAGTCCCCTAGCGGGAGGCGAACGAGAGAACCGGTACTTC. It is translated as CASSPLAGGERENRYF. V and J are TRBV27 and TRBJ2-5; 11 bases align to TRBD2. CDR1 is MNHEY, CDR2 SMNVEV, per germline (reference sequence). The V and J ends lost 5 bases and 13 bases, in that order; junction bases with no gene match: 18. This CDR3 region has 16 residues.